This T cell receptor beta chain was profiled in a study of shared clonotypes between healthy human individuals (dated by TCRdb to the early 2020s). About the investigation overall: The cohort included a few men and a couple of women between 18 and 49 years of age. For each donor, CD4 naive and CD4 memory were each run on three plates, CD8 naive on two plates, and CD8 memory on one plate. To estimate repertoire size and how much clonotypes are shared between individuals, the study performed deep sequencing of blood TCR repertoires from about 5 healthy adults. To increase sequencing depth and limit assay-specific biases, different laboratories used diverse techniques to prepare libraries and sequence TCR repertoires. Between about 0.94 and 8.9 billion PBMCs per donor were obtained by leukapheresis. What the work shows at the level of the full study, not this receptor alone: Higher generation probabilities were observed for clonotypes shared by all four sorted-subset donors than for non-shared clonotypes. Naive subsets generally had larger estimated clonotype richness than memory subsets. Because the study included a small number of donors, the genetic and exposure-history diversity represented was limited. Pairwise subsampling led to the expectation that sequencing depth would affect the degree of clonotype sharing among donors. About 4.5% of naive CD4, 3.5% of naive CD8, 2.3% of memory CD4, and approximately 0.39% of memory CD8 clonotypes were shared across several donors. Even with the large sequencing depth, rarefaction of the sorted-subset datasets indicated that sequencing was incomplete. Sampling was restricted to blood, and TCR repertoires in tissues likely differ from the TCR repertoires found in blood.

TCR CDR3 regions were amplified from genomic DNA by multiplex PCR using the deep immunoSEQ assay. Extracted genomic DNA from each cell subset was spread evenly across all wells of several immunoSEQ 96-well plates, with each plate serving as a replicate. For sorted subsets, approximately 210 ng genomic DNA, equal to tens of thousands of T cell genomes, was loaded into each replicate PCR. Purified libraries were measured with a Qubit 3.0 fluorometer, size-checked on a Bioanalyzer 2100, and measured again with the KAPA Library Quantification kit. Every immunoSEQ 96-well plate was sequenced on a dedicated single-read 150-cycle Illumina NextSeq 550 flow cell. Per the source publication's procedure: Because the immunoSEQ output held only junctional sequences and lacked quality scores, the filtering could not match the filtering applied to full-length reads. Sequences were annotated with PyIR, a Python wrapper for IgBLAST v1.9, using IMGT germline references to assign V/J genes and CDR3. Reads were filtered out if the reads had weak V/J assignments (E-value above 1e-6), no CDR3, stop codons, out-of-frame junctions, or ambiguous translated residues. V3J clonotypes were defined as sequences sharing an identical inferred V gene, J gene, and CDR3 amino acid sequence. Percentage overlap between repertoires was calculated by dividing the number of shared unique clonotypes by the size of the smaller repertoire. RTK rarefaction, the Chao1 estimator, and Recon v2.1 estimates of unobserved clonotypes were used to assess repertoire richness. Generation probabilities were computed with OLGA for all TCRbeta clonotypes obtained by the gDNA method from several donors. Imported from immuneACCESS, the table was reduced by TCRdb to in-frame sequences with V and J called. These copies leave out some clones; in studies compared against another copy, an unresolved V gene accounts for under half, and the cause of the remainder is not known. V, J and clone size are those of that table, while D and trimming were read from the DNA. This sample gives about 700,000 clones in total; about 90% of them show up just once. Jointly, the top ten make up roughly 24% of the sample.

The trim is 5 bases for V and 3 bases for J, with a gap of 7 bases between the germline ends. The CDR3 goes from the cysteine to the phenylalanine over 12 residues. The retained sequence is limited to the CDR3, 36 bases, with the frame set at the first base. The germline V gene (reference sequence) provides CDR1 SEHNR and CDR2 FQNEAQ. CD8 naive samples consisted of CD45RO-negative cells that were positively selected for CCR7, yielding a CD45RA+CCR7+ population without TemRA cells. The donors were healthy, HIV-negative adults who had no recently reported acute infections or vaccinations. Only Caucasian adults living in Nashville, Tennessee, USA were represented among the donors. After blood collection by leukapheresis, PBMCs were isolated using Ficoll-Histopaque density gradient centrifugation and then cryopreserved in the vapor phase of liquid nitrogen. Analytical flow cytometry was used to check the purity and quantity of each magnetically sorted T cell population. From each sorted fraction, genomic DNA was isolated and quantified by UV absorbance on a Nanodrop 2000c.

Comments on this clone: No antigen is known for it. The sample holds no much larger clone one base away, and base qualities are not on file.

In this chain, TRBV7-9 is recombined with TRBJ1-2; the best D guess is TRBD1, with 6 bases matching. This TCR came from a man aged 25-40 years in good health. The specimen was naive CD8+ T cells sorted from blood. The cell subset or site label on this specimen signifies: CD45RA+CCR7+. The DNA is as follows: TGTGCCAGCAGCACAGGGTACTATGGCTACACCTTC. Its translation is CASSTGYYGYTF.